Below, 5 T cell receptor beta chains from the same sample are listed, as sequenced in a study of blood T cells in healthy people across ages. A sample-barcoded 5' primer and a J-beta primer mix were used in a second PCR of roughly 6 to 11 cycles. TCRdb reprocessed the 5' RACE reads with MiXCR, giving one entry per CDR3 protein. The sample records around 870,000 distinct CDR3 sequences, 29% being singletons. Specimen: blood. The receptor source for this set is a woman aged 80 or older in good health.

This chain joins TRBV11-2 and TRBJ1-3; possibly TRBD1 for D (5 bases). Trimming pared 7 bases from V and 2 bases from J, leaving 12 bases between. The CDR3 extends over 14 amino acids. Germline V gene lookup returns CDR1 SGHAT and CDR2 FQNNGV. The CDR3 loop reads CASTVRGTGNTIYF. For the CDR3, the DNA is TGTGCCAGCACCGTACGGGGCACTGGAAACACCATATATTTT.

This clonotype appeared many times. The chain employs TRBV12-3 or TRBV12-4 and TRBJ2-3; D remains ambiguous. The CDR3 is made up of 14 amino acids. V lost 3 bases, J lost 8 bases, and 15 bases lay in between. The DNA for the CDR3 is TGTGCCAGCAGTTTGTTCGCTGGGGAAGGTACGCAGTATTTT. This gives the protein CASSLFAGEGTQYF.

In its sample, this clonotype was seen many times. V usage is TRBV7-2 and J usage is TRBJ2-2; a weak D match, TRBD2 (5 bases). There are 15 residues in the CDR3. V was cut by 2 bases and J by 6 bases, with 13 bases left in between. Per the germline V gene, CDR1 is SGHTA and CDR2 is FQGNSA. CDR3 nucleotide sequence: TGTGCCAGCAGCTTAAGGCCTAGCTCCGCCGGGGAGCTGTTTTTT. Protein: CASSLRPSSAGELFF.

This clonotype has more than one count but fewer than ten. V and J are TRBV12-5 and TRBJ1-1; 9 positions agree with TRBD1. Germline CDR1 LGHNT, CDR2 FRNRAP. V dropped 5 bases and J dropped 4; count of bases not matched to a gene: 5. The CDR3 totals 14 residues. The CDR3, as DNA: TGTGCTAGTGGTCAACAGGGGGCAGTCACTGAAGCTTTCTTT. It yields the protein CASGQQGAVTEAFF.

The chain recombines TRBV6-2 or TRBV6-3 with TRBJ1-1; the D gene is possibly TRBD1 (5 bases). The CDR3 has 13 residues. Germline CDR1 is MNHEY and CDR2 is SVGEGT. V lost 4 bases, J lost 10 bases, and 16 bases lay in between. CDR3 sequence reads: CASSSWGHITAFF. CDR3 nucleotides: TGTGCCAGCAGTTCTTGGGGCCACATAACAGCTTTCTTT.